Listed below are T cell receptor beta chains from one sample, sequenced in a study of T cells in localized non-small cell lung cancer. The data were produced by immunoSEQ multiplex PCR, yet TCRdb's version contains in-frame clones alone and is incomplete. This sample carries about 35,000 clones, approximately 90% of them seen once, and the ten largest clones take 12%. Sample: peripheral blood mononuclear cells, taken before any cancer treatment. The receptors were gathered from an older female donor with stage II lung adenocarcinoma. CDR3s include the opening cysteine and the closing phenylalanine or tryptophan. D genes are given only for firm matches. Size is omitted from some rows. Given values are once, few, many or a class for expanded clones.

CDR3aa: CASSSSRGRGRAGNEQFF
CDR3nt: TGTGCCAGCAGCTCATCTCGGGGGAGAGGGAGGGCCGGCAATGAGCAGTTCTTC
v_gene: TRBV7-2
d_gene: TRBD2
j_gene: TRBJ2-1
abundance: -

CDR3aa: CASSSVQGRIYGYTF
CDR3nt: TGTGCCAGCAGCTCAGTCCAGGGAAGGATTTATGGCTACACCTTC
v_gene: TRBV5-8
d_gene: -
j_gene: TRBJ1-2
abundance: once

CDR3aa: CASGKAFF
CDR3nt: TGTGCCAGCGGAAAGGCTTTCTTT
v_gene: TRBV6-6
d_gene: -
j_gene: TRBJ1-1
abundance: -

CDR3aa: CASSLVGANYGYTF
CDR3nt: TGTGCCAGCAGTTTGGTGGGGGCTAACTATGGCTACACCTTC
v_gene: TRBV28
d_gene: -
j_gene: TRBJ1-2
abundance: -

CDR3aa: CASSPGPGWDTEAFF
CDR3nt: TGCGCCAGCAGCCCCGGACCAGGATGGGACACTGAAGCTTTCTTT
v_gene: TRBV4-3
d_gene: -
j_gene: TRBJ1-1
abundance: -

CDR3aa: CASSVGRGTGVAGNTIYF
CDR3nt: TGTGCCAGCAGCGTAGGTCGTGGGACAGGGGTTGCTGGAAACACCATATATTTT
v_gene: TRBV9
d_gene: TRBD1
j_gene: TRBJ1-3
abundance: -

CDR3aa: CASKSPGQGGGYTF
CDR3nt: TGTGCCAGCAAGTCCCCGGGGCAGGGAGGCGGCTACACCTTC
v_gene: TRBV25-1
d_gene: -
j_gene: TRBJ1-2
abundance: -

CDR3aa: CASSIDLAGPNTEAFF
CDR3nt: TGTGCCAGTAGTATAGATCTCGCAGGGCCGAACACTGAAGCTTTCTTT
v_gene: TRBV19
d_gene: -
j_gene: TRBJ1-1
abundance: once

CDR3aa: CASNSNNQPQHF
CDR3nt: TGTGCCAGCAACTCCAACAATCAGCCCCAGCATTTT
v_gene: TRBV28
d_gene: -
j_gene: TRBJ1-5
abundance: -

CDR3aa: CAWQTGSSGNTIYF
CDR3nt: TGTGCCTGGCAAACAGGGTCCTCTGGAAACACCATATATTTT
v_gene: TRBV30
d_gene: -
j_gene: TRBJ1-3
abundance: -

CDR3aa: CASKGQGRQAFF
CDR3nt: TGTGCCAGCAAGGGGCAGGGCCGACAAGCTTTCTTT
v_gene: TRBV28
d_gene: -
j_gene: TRBJ1-1
abundance: few

CDR3aa: CASSPQGASTDTQYF
CDR3nt: TGTGCCAGCTCACCTCAGGGGGCAAGCACAGATACGCAGTATTTT
v_gene: TRBV18
d_gene: TRBD1
j_gene: TRBJ2-3
abundance: -

CDR3aa: CASSPKSGPTIFDGYTF
CDR3nt: TGTGCCAGCAGCCCCAAATCGGGACCGACTATTTTTGATGGCTACACCTTC
v_gene: TRBV7-9
d_gene: -
j_gene: TRBJ1-2
abundance: once

CDR3aa: CSFWTSNEKLFF
CDR3nt: TGCAGCTTTTGGACAAGTAATGAAAAACTGTTTTTT
v_gene: TRBV29-1
d_gene: -
j_gene: TRBJ1-4
abundance: -

CDR3aa: CASSYHDRVEQFF
CDR3nt: TGTGCCAGCAGTTATCACGACAGGGTCGAGCAGTTCTTC
v_gene: TRBV6-5
d_gene: TRBD1
j_gene: TRBJ2-1
abundance: -

CDR3aa: CASSLGGPLSYEQYF
CDR3nt: TGCGCCAGCAGCTTGGGAGGTCCTCTCTCCTACGAGCAGTACTTC
v_gene: TRBV5-1
d_gene: -
j_gene: TRBJ2-7
abundance: -

CDR3aa: CASSLEAASYNEQFF
CDR3nt: TGTGCCAGCAGCTTAGAGGCGGCCAGCTACAATGAGCAGTTCTTC
v_gene: TRBV7-2
d_gene: -
j_gene: TRBJ2-1
abundance: few

CDR3aa: CASSYTPAGGTDTQYF
CDR3nt: TGTGCCAGCAGTTACACCCCAGCGGGAGGAACAGATACGCAGTATTTT
v_gene: TRBV6-5
d_gene: TRBD2
j_gene: TRBJ2-3
abundance: -

CDR3aa: CASRKGGVTGELFF
CDR3nt: TGTGCCAGCAGGAAGGGGGGAGTCACCGGGGAGCTGTTTTTT
v_gene: TRBV6-6
d_gene: -
j_gene: TRBJ2-2
abundance: -

CDR3aa: CASSLPDRAGPPPEAFF
CDR3nt: TGCGCCAGCAGCTTGCCCGACAGGGCGGGTCCCCCCCCTGAAGCTTTCTTT
v_gene: TRBV5-1
d_gene: TRBD1
j_gene: TRBJ1-1
abundance: -

CDR3aa: CASSSHSPDTQYF
CDR3nt: TGTGCCAGCAGCTCTCATTCCCCAGATACGCAGTATTTT
v_gene: TRBV5-4
d_gene: -
j_gene: TRBJ2-3
abundance: -

CDR3aa: CSVGAGALTDTQYF
CDR3nt: TGCAGCGTTGGTGCAGGGGCGCTTACAGATACGCAGTATTTT
v_gene: TRBV29-1
d_gene: -
j_gene: TRBJ2-3
abundance: once

CDR3aa: CASSSPTGVGYTF
CDR3nt: TGTGCCAGCAGCTCCCCCACAGGGGTCGGCTACACCTTC
v_gene: TRBV7-9
d_gene: TRBD1
j_gene: TRBJ1-2
abundance: -

CDR3aa: CASSPRMGVAKNIQYF
CDR3nt: TGTGCCAGCAGCCCTAGGATGGGGGTGGCCAAAAACATTCAGTACTTC
v_gene: TRBV11-2
d_gene: -
j_gene: TRBJ2-4
abundance: -

CDR3aa: CASSLTTVGTEQYF
CDR3nt: TGCGCCAGCAGCTTGACTACTGTCGGAACGGAGCAGTACTTC
v_gene: TRBV5-1
d_gene: -
j_gene: TRBJ2-7
abundance: -

CDR3aa: CASSTTGGTDTQYF
CDR3nt: TGTGCCAGCAGTACTACAGGGGGCACAGATACGCAGTATTTT
v_gene: TRBV6-5
d_gene: TRBD1
j_gene: TRBJ2-3
abundance: -

CDR3aa: CASSFSGGGYEQYF
CDR3nt: TGTGCCAGCAGCTTTAGCGGGGGGGGTTACGAGCAGTACTTC
v_gene: TRBV5-6
d_gene: TRBD2
j_gene: TRBJ2-7
abundance: -

CDR3aa: CASSELGRGETQYF
CDR3nt: TGTGCCAGCAGTGAACTTGGCAGAGGAGAGACCCAGTACTTC
v_gene: TRBV2
d_gene: -
j_gene: TRBJ2-5
abundance: -

CDR3aa: CATSRSIFTQQETQYF
CDR3nt: TGTGCCACCAGCAGATCAATTTTTACACAGCAAGAGACCCAGTACTTC
v_gene: TRBV15
d_gene: -
j_gene: TRBJ2-5
abundance: -

CDR3aa: CASSRTEGGRHEQYF
CDR3nt: TGTGCCAGCAGTAGGACGGAGGGAGGGAGGCACGAGCAGTACTTC
v_gene: TRBV5-6
d_gene: TRBD2
j_gene: TRBJ2-7
abundance: -

CDR3aa: CASSFLSGQAGDTQYF
CDR3nt: TGTGCCAGCAGTTTTCTATCGGGACAGGCCGGGGATACGCAGTATTTT
v_gene: TRBV6-6
d_gene: TRBD1
j_gene: TRBJ2-3
abundance: -